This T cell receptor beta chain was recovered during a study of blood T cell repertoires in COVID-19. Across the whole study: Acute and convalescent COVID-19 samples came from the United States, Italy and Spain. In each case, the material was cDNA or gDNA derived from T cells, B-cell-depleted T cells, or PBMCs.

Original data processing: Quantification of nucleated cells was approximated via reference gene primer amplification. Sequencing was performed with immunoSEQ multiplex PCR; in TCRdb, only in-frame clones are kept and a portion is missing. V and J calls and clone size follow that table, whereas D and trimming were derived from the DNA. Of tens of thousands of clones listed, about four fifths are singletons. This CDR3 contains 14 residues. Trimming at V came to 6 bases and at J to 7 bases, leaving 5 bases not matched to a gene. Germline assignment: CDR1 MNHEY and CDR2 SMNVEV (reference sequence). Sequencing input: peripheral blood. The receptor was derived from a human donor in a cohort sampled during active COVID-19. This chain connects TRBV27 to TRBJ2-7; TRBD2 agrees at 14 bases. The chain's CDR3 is CASRLGTSGGEQYF. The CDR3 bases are TGTGCCAGCAGACTAGGGACTAGCGGGGGTGAGCAGTACTTC.